The next 28 T cell receptor beta chains were all read from a single sample in a study of cytomegalovirus exposure and HLA in healthy donors. The PCR made use of 60 Vbeta and 13 Jbeta primers. Sequenced by immunoSEQ multiplex PCR; TCRdb stores in-frame clones only, minus some. This table holds about 130,000 clones, roughly 77% found once. Sequences were obtained from PBMCs. The receptor source for this set is a man aged 30-40 years in good health and CMV-seronegative.

The rearrangement links TRBV28 to TRBJ2-7; 8 positions match TRBD2. With V trimmed by 5 bases and J by 5 bases, 20 bases remained unmatched. The CDR3 is 18 amino acids. Germline CDR1 is MDHEN and CDR2 is SYDVKM. CDR3 protein: CASSPGGGVRNPPHEQYF. DNA of the CDR3: TGTGCCAGCAGTCCGGGAGGGGGGGTTCGCAACCCCCCCCACGAGCAGTACTTC.

This clone appeared a single time. The J gene is TRBJ2-1, the V gene TRBV27, with D perhaps matching TRBD2 (6 bases). The CDR3 sequence is 14 residues long. Trimming stripped 3 bases from V and 5 bases from J, with 11 bases between. Per the germline V gene, CDR1 is MNHEY and CDR2 is SMNVEV (reference sequence). The CDR3 DNA reads TGTGCCAGCAGTTTCGGGCGGGAAGACAATGAGCAGTTCTTC. It yields the protein CASSFGREDNEQFF.

This chain joins TRBV5-1 and TRBJ2-5; 9 bases line up with TRBD1. Germline V gives CDR1 SGHRS, CDR2 YFSETQ. This CDR3 comprises 17 residues. Trimming at V came to 3 bases and at J to 2 bases, leaving 11 bases not matched to a gene. CDR3 sequence reads: CASSSGVTGGRQETQYF. DNA for the CDR3: TGCGCCAGCAGCTCCGGCGTGACAGGGGGGAGGCAAGAGACCCAGTACTTC.

V and J are TRBV29-1 and TRBJ2-1, with 9 bases that match TRBD2. V dropped 3 bases and J dropped 1; count of bases not matched to a gene: 4. From germline, CDR1 is SQVTM and CDR2 ANQGSEA. This CDR3 region has 15 residues. The CDR3 DNA follows: TGCAGCGTTGATCATACTAGCGGGTCCTACAATGAGCAGTTCTTC. Residues: CSVDHTSGSYNEQFF.

This clone has just one count. CDR3 residues: CASSYSTGSGANVLTF. In nucleotides, the CDR3 is TGTGCCAGCAGTTACTCTACAGGGTCTGGGGCCAACGTCCTGACTTTC. The rearrangement links TRBV6-5 to TRBJ2-6; a possible D gene is TRBD1 (6 bases). V was trimmed by 0 bases and J by 1 base, leaving 7 bases between them. This CDR3 spans 16 amino acids. Germline V lookup: CDR1 MNHEY, CDR2 SVGAGI.

V gene TRBV19 combines with J gene TRBJ2-3; 7 bases align to TRBD1. V was clipped by 5 bases and J by 0 bases; unmatched bases: 5. CDR3 size: 15 residues. In germline, CDR1 is LNHDA, CDR2 SQIVND (reference sequence). The CDR3, as DNA: TGTGCCAGTAGTCCAGGGACAGCTAGCACAGATACGCAGTATTTT. Translation gives CASSPGTASTDTQYF.

V usage is TRBV6-4 and J usage is TRBJ1-2; 9 bases align to TRBD1. Germline V gene lookup returns CDR1 MRHNA and CDR2 SNTAGT. V trimming: 5 bases; J trimming: 2 bases; junction bases outside the gene matches: 3. This CDR3 contains 14 residues. The CDR3 sequence is CASSTDRGNYGYTF. The CDR3 DNA sequence: TGTGCCAGCAGTACAGACAGGGGGAACTATGGCTACACCTTC.

The chain uses TRBV6-6 and TRBJ1-5; a weak D match, TRBD1 (5 bases). Per the germline V gene, CDR1 is MNHNY and CDR2 is SVGAGI (reference sequence). This CDR3 is 15 amino acids long. The V and J ends lost 7 bases and 5 bases respectively, with 18 bases between them. DNA for the CDR3: TGTGCCAGCACCAGGAGTGGGGCCCTATATCAGCCCCAGCATTTT. It is translated as CASTRSGALYQPQHF.

V is TRBV5-4 and J is TRBJ2-3; D remains unclear. The V gene's germline CDR1 is SGHNT and CDR2 YYREEE (reference sequence). The CDR3 is 14 amino acids. Trimming removed 3 bases at V and 4 bases at J, with 12 bases between. CDR3 protein: CASSSAARADTQYF. Here the CDR3 DNA reads TGTGCCAGCAGCTCGGCAGCTCGGGCAGATACGCAGTATTTT.

As concerns this clone: An end of the junction does not agree with germline; a read error may underlie this. The V gene is TRBV4-2, the J gene TRBJ2-5; TRBD1 agrees at 10 bases. The CDR3 contains 16 residues. The V gene's germline CDR1 is LGHNA and CDR2 YNFKEQ. The CDR3 sequence is CASSQGDRGRVETHYF. In DNA form, the CDR3 reads TGTGCCAGCAGCCAGGGGGACAGGGGTCGGGTGGAGACCCATTACTTC.

The genes are TRBV29-1 and TRBJ1-3; D unclear. Per the germline V gene, CDR1 is SQVTM and CDR2 is ANQGSEA. V lost 4 bases and J 4 bases, leaving 8 bases between the germline ends. The CDR3 spans 12 residues. The DNA of the CDR3 is TGCAGCGTTGGATTGCAGGGAAACACCATATATTTT. Translated: CSVGLQGNTIYF. Full variable domain (missing parts from reference TRBV29-1 and TRBJ1-3): SAVISQKPSRDICQRGTSLTIQCQVDSQVTMMFWYRQQPGQSLTLIATANQGSEATYESGFVIDKFPISRPNLTFSTLTVSNMSPEDSSIYLCSVGLQGNTIYFGEGSWLTVV.

The J gene is TRBJ1-1, the V gene TRBV19; D ambiguous. V lost 5 bases to trimming and J lost 4 bases, with 14 bases between them. There are 14 residues in the CDR3. CDR1 is LNHDA and CDR2 is SQIVND in the germline V gene (reference sequence). The CDR3 is CASSFQRSGTEAFF. Written as DNA, the CDR3 is TGTGCCAGTAGTTTTCAAAGGAGTGGCACTGAAGCTTTCTTT. The whole variable domain, filled in from reference TRBV19 and TRBJ1-1, reads DGGITQSPKYLFRKEGQNVTLSCEQNLNHDAMYWYRQDPGQGLRLIYYSQIVNDFQKGDIAEGYSVSREKKESFPLTVTSAQKNPTAFYLCASSFQRSGTEAFFGQGTRLTVV.

The J gene is TRBJ2-3, the V gene TRBV9, with 8 bases that match TRBD2. V dropped 5 bases and J dropped 6; count of bases not matched to a gene: 14. The CDR3 is 16 residues long. Germline loops: CDR1 SGDLS, CDR2 YYNGEE. The CDR3 coding sequence is TGTGCCAGCAGTGGACCGGGGGGGGGCATTTTGGATACGCAGTATTTT. It yields the protein CASSGPGGGILDTQYF.

This chain links TRBV2 with TRBJ1-2, with D possibly being TRBD1 (5 bases). The germline CDR1 and CDR2 sequences are SNHLY and FYNNEI. The CDR3 has 12 residues. V was clipped by 6 bases and J by 4 bases, with 9 bases between them. CDR3 DNA sequence: TGTGCCAGCAGGGCAGGGCCCTATGGCTACACCTTC. Translating it yields CASRAGPYGYTF. Full variable domain (outside the CDR3, taken from reference TRBV2 and TRBJ1-2): EPEVTQTPSHQVTQMGQEVILRCVPISNHLYFYWYRQILGQKVEFLVSFYNNEISEKSEIFDDQFSVERPDGSNFTLKIRSTKLEDSAMYFCASRAGPYGYTFGSGTRLTVV.

This rearrangement joins TRBV30 to TRBJ2-5; D is possibly TRBD1 (6 bases). The J call is doubtful: the DNA matches TRBJ2-7 better. The CDR3 has 18 amino acids. CDR1 GTSNPN and CDR2 SVGIG come from the germline V gene (reference sequence). CDR3: CAWSVRDKMPLSPSEQYF. The CDR3 coding sequence is TGTGCCTGGAGTGTTCGGGACAAAATGCCCCTAAGTCCGTCCGAGCAGTACTTC.

The V gene is TRBV6-5, the J gene TRBJ1-1; TRBD1 agrees at 8 bases. CDR3 length: 14 amino acids. Per the germline V gene, CDR1 is MNHEY and CDR2 is SVGAGI. V was clipped by 5 bases and J by 5 bases; unmatched bases: 7. As DNA, the CDR3 is TGTGCCAGCAGTCGGGACAGGACTTTAACTGAAGCTTTCTTT. It translates to CASSRDRTLTEAFF.

The chain has TRBV4-1 and TRBJ2-1, with 7 positions matching TRBD2. The CDR3 is 17 residues long. Germline V CDR1 and CDR2: MGHRA, YSYEKL. The junction had 10 bases not matched to a gene; V was cut back by 4 bases and J by 1 base. DNA of the CDR3: TGCGCCAGCAGCCGACGAGTTGCGGGAGAATCCTACAATGAGCAGTTCTTC. Residues: CASSRRVAGESYNEQFF.

The V call is TRBV5-6, the J call TRBJ1-2; TRBD1 matches at 9 bases. The CDR3 covers 15 residues. The J segment lost 8 bases and the V segment lost 4 bases, leaving 12 bases of the junction unmatched. Germline V gives CDR1 SGHDT, CDR2 YYEEEE. As DNA, the CDR3 is TGTGCCAGCAGCGCGGCCGGGACAGGGAGCTTCGGCTACACCTTC. Amino acid sequence: CASSAAGTGSFGYTF.

This chain joins TRBV6-5 and TRBJ2-7, with 12 bases identical to TRBD2. The germline CDR1 and CDR2 sequences are MNHEY and SVGAGI. The CDR3 totals 15 residues. The ends lost 5 bases at V and 4 bases at J; junction bases unmatched: 6. The CDR3 DNA reads as TGTGCCAGCAGTCGACTAGCGGGAGTAGAGTACGAGCAGTACTTC. Translating it yields CASSRLAGVEYEQYF.

This clone appeared a few times. V and J are TRBV5-1 and TRBJ1-6; TRBD1 agrees at 11 bases. CDR1 and CDR2 (germline): SGHRS, YFSETQ. V trimming: 7 bases; J trimming: 11 bases; junction bases outside the gene matches: 5. CDR3 length: 13 residues. DNA for the CDR3: TGCGCCAGCCGGACAGGGGGCCGTCCACCCCTCCACTTT. Translation gives CASRTGGRPPLHF. The variable domain in full, completed from reference TRBV5-1 and TRBJ1-6, reads KAGVTQTPRYLIKTRGQQVTLSCSPISGHRSVSWYQQTPGQGLQFLFEYFSETQRNKGNFPGRFSGRQFSNSRSEMNVSTLELGDSALYLCASRTGGRPPLHFGNGTRLTVT.

The V call is TRBV9, the J call TRBJ2-1, with D unclear. Germline CDR1 is SGDLS and CDR2 is YYNGEE. This CDR3 contains 12 residues. The V end was cut by 4 bases, the J end by 5 bases, with 7 bases between. CDR3 in DNA: TGTGCCAGCAGCCCCCTTGACAATGAGCAGTTCTTC. It translates to CASSPLDNEQFF.

The chain is built from TRBV5-4 and TRBJ1-2, with D unclear. V shed 2 bases and J shed 4 bases, with 15 bases lying between them. This CDR3 contains 15 residues. Per germline, CDR1 SGHNT and CDR2 YYREEE (reference sequence). The CDR3 here is CASSFGRERPYGYTF. Written as DNA, the CDR3 is TGTGCCAGCAGCTTCGGCCGGGAGAGACCCTATGGCTACACCTTC.

V is TRBV7-9 and J is TRBJ2-7, with 8 bases matching TRBD1. Germline assignment: CDR1 SEHNR and CDR2 FQNEAQ (reference sequence). This CDR3 region has 13 residues. After removal of 5 bases from V and 1 base from J, the junction contained 1 base not matched to a gene. This CDR3 reads CASSDRGSYEQYF. The CDR3 DNA reads TGTGCCAGCAGCGACAGGGGATCCTACGAGCAGTACTTC.

The chain uses TRBV2 and TRBJ2-5; D is unclear. The CDR3 extends over 12 amino acids. Looked up from germline, CDR1 is SNHLY and CDR2 is FYNNEI. Trimming removed 4 bases from V and 3 bases from J, with 6 bases in between. This chain's CDR3 is CASSVAEETQYF. In DNA form, the CDR3 reads TGTGCCAGCAGTGTGGCGGAAGAGACCCAGTACTTC.

The rearrangement joins TRBV27 to TRBJ2-3; 7 bases match TRBD2. Germline trimming cut 5 bases from V and 2 bases from J; bases unmatched to any gene: 10. The CDR3 has 16 amino acids. Germline lookup yields CDR1 MNHEY and CDR2 SMNVEV (reference sequence). Written as DNA, the CDR3 is TGTGCCAGCAGTATGGTAGCGGGTTCTCCCACAGATACGCAGTATTTT. Protein sequence: CASSMVAGSPTDTQYF.

This chain connects TRBV19 to TRBJ1-1; 7 positions agree with TRBD1. With V trimmed by 7 bases and J by 1 base, 12 bases remained unmatched. The CDR3 length is 16 residues. Per the germline V gene, CDR1 is LNHDA and CDR2 is SQIVND (reference sequence). CDR3 DNA sequence: TGTGCCAGTAATTGGGACAGTACAACCGGGAACACTGAAGCTTTCTTT. It encodes CASNWDSTTGNTEAFF.

The chain links TRBV7-2 to TRBJ2-7; D gene ambiguous. The CDR3 covers 13 residues. Trimming pared 3 bases from V and 7 bases from J, leaving 13 bases between. Germline lookup yields CDR1 SGHTA and CDR2 FQGNSA. DNA for the CDR3: TGTGCCAGCAGCTTCGGTTTGTGGGCGGAGCAGTACTTC. Residues: CASSFGLWAEQYF. Together with reference TRBV7-2 and TRBJ2-7, the CDR3 gives the full variable domain: GAGVSQSPSNKVTEKGKDVELRCDPISGHTALYWYRQSLGQGLEFLIYFQGNSAPDKSGLPSDRFSAERTGGSVSTLTIQRTQQEDSAVYLCASSFGLWAEQYFGPGTRLTVT.

The chain joins TRBV28 to TRBJ1-2, with D perhaps TRBD1 (5 bases). Germline CDR1 reads MDHEN; CDR2 reads SYDVKM. The CDR3 consists of 14 residues. V was trimmed by 6 bases and J by 0 bases, leaving 11 bases between them. CDR3 nucleotide sequence: TGTGCCAGCAGCCGCGGGACCCCTAACTATGGCTACACCTTC. This translates into CASSRGTPNYGYTF.